Below, one TCR beta chain is given with its context. Its matching antigen is unknown. This sample stems from a study of cytomegalovirus exposure and HLA in healthy donors. As for the study in general: An early data release held around 80 million unique TCRs from HLA-typed donors.

General observations from the study: In a later analysis, DRB1 alleles had the most associated TCRs; HLA-C alleles the fewest. Some 17,000 TCR beta sequences were associated with HLA alleles at 0.05 false discovery rate in a later analysis. The records held CMV serostatus as the only immune exposure information.

With 60 Vbeta and 13 Jbeta primers, the PCR was carried out. Sequencing used immunoSEQ multiplex PCR; TCRdb keeps in-frame clones, though not all of them. In the table there are under 150,000 clones, 70% to 85% of which are singletons. This CDR3 is built from 17 residues. The germline V gene encodes CDR1 MNHNS and CDR2 SASEGT. The V gene lost 1 base and the J gene lost 2 bases, with 17 bases spanning the gap. The sequence was obtained from a boy between 10 and 17 years old in good health and CMV-seronegative. Specimen: PBMCs. The chain couples TRBV6-1 to TRBJ1-1; no firm D call. The CDR3 nucleotides are TGTGCCAGCAGTGAAGGTGGATGGGTCAGACAAAACACTGAAGCTTTCTTT. As protein: CASSEGGWVRQNTEAFF.